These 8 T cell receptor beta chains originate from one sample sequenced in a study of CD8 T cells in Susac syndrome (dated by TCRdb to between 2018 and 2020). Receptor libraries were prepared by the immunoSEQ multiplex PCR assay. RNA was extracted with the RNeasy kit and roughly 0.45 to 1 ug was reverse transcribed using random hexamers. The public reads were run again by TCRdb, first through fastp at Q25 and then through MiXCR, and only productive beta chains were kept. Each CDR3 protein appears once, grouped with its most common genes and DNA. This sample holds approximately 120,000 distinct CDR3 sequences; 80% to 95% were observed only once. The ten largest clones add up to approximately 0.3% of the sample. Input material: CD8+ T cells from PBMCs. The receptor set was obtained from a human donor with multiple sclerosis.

The DNA for the CDR3 is TGTGCCAGTAGTCCCGGGACAGCCTCGGGTGAGCAGTACGTC. Its translation is CASSPGTASGEQYV. The chain employs TRBV19 and TRBJ2-7, with 7 bases lining up with TRBD1. V shed 5 bases and J 7 bases; nucleotides not matched to a gene: 11. Germline assignment: CDR1 LNHDA and CDR2 SQIVND (reference sequence). This CDR3 has 14 residues.

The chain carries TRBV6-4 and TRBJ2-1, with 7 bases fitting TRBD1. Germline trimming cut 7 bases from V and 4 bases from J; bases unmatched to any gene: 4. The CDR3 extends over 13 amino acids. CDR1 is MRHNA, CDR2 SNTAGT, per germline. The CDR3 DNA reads TGTGCCAGCAAAGGGACAGATTACAATGAGCAGTTCTTC. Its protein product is CASKGTDYNEQFF.

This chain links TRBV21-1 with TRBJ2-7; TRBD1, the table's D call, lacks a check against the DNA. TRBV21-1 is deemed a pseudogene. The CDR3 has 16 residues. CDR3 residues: CASSSPPSGRPYEQYV. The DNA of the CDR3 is TGTGCCAGCAGCTCCCCCCCTAGCGGGAGACCCTACGAGCAGTACGTC.

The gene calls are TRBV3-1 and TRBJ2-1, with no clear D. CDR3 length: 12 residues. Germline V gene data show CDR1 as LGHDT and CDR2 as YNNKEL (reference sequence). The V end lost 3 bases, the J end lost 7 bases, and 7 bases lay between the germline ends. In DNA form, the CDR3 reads TGTGCCAGCAGCCACCTTAGTAATGAGCAGTTCTTC. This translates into CASSHLSNEQFF.

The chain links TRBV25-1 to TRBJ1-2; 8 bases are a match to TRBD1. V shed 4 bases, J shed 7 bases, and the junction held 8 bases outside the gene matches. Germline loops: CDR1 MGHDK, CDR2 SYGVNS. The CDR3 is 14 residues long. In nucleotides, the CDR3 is TGTGCCAGCAGTGGGCGACAGGGGCAAAGTGGCTACACCTTC. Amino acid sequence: CASSGRQGQSGYTF.

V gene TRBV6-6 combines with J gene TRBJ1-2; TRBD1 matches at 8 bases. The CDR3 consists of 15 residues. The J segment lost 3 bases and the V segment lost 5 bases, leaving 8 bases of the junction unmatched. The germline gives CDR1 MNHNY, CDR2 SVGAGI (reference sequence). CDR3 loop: CASSASVTGDYGYTF. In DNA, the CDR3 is TGTGCCAGCAGTGCCAGTGTGACAGGGGACTATGGCTACACCTTC.

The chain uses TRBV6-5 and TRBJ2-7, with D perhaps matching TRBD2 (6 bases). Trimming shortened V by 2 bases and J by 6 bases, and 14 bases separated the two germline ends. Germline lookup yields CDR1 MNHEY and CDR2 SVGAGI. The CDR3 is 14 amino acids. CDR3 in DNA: TGTGCCAGCAGTTACAACGGGCAGGGAGGCGAGCAGTACTTC. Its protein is CASSYNGQGGEQYF.

The CDR3 region is CASSQGYSPAYEQYV. The CDR3 DNA reads TGTGCCAGCAGCCAAGGTTACAGTCCGGCCTACGAGCAGTACGTC. The chain employs TRBV14 and TRBJ2-7; D is ambiguous. The ends were cut back, 1 base at V and 2 bases at J, with 12 bases in the middle. Germline CDR1 is SGHDN and CDR2 is FVKESK. CDR3 length equals 15 residues.